Each of the 14 T cell receptor beta chains below was sequenced from the same sample in a study of CD8 T cells in ankylosing spondylitis. TCRdb passed the 5' RACE reads through MiXCR, listing each CDR3 protein once. The sample lists over 75,000 distinct CDR3 sequences; about 9% were seen once. The sequenced material came from blood, either unsorted or a sorted T cell fraction (not recorded which). The source of these receptors is a male donor with ankylosing spondylitis or in good health (not recorded which).

This clonotype was observed many times. In DNA, the CDR3 is TGTGCCAGCAGCCCTACTAGCGGGGGGGCTTATACGCAGTATTTT. Residues: CASSPTSGGAYTQYF. This sequence joins TRBV12-3 or TRBV12-4 and TRBJ2-3, with 13 positions matching TRBD2. This CDR3 region has 15 residues. Germline trimming cut 6 bases from V and 7 bases from J; bases unmatched to any gene: 7.

This clonotype was recorded at least ten times. V usage is TRBV27 and J usage is TRBJ2-7, with a weak D call TRBD1 (6 bases). This CDR3 spans 13 amino acids. Trimming removed 6 bases at V and 3 bases at J, with 12 bases between. Looked up from germline, CDR1 is MNHEY and CDR2 is SMNVEV (reference sequence). CDR3 DNA sequence: TGTGCCAGCAGAATGACAGGAGTCTACGAGCAGTACTTC. Translated, it gives CASRMTGVYEQYF.

This clonotype was recorded many times. The J gene is TRBJ1-2, the V gene TRBV5-1, with D uncertain. V was pared by 0 bases and J by 7 bases, with 10 bases between. The V gene's germline CDR1 is SGHRS and CDR2 YFSETQ. The CDR3 is made up of 13 amino acids. In nucleotides, the CDR3 is TGCGCCAGCAGCTTGGCGAAAAAGGGTGGCTACACCTTC. Its translation is CASSLAKKGGYTF.

This clonotype was seen repeatedly, ten times or more. The CDR3 loop is CASSPPGQGETEAFF. CDR3 DNA: TGTGCCAGCAGCCCCCCCGGACAGGGAGAGACTGAAGCTTTCTTT. The chain combines TRBV3-1 with TRBJ1-1, with 8 positions matching TRBD1. The junction had 9 bases not matched to a gene; V was cut back by 4 bases and J by 5 bases. CDR3 length: 15 amino acids. CDR1 and CDR2 (germline): LGHDT, YNNKEL (reference sequence).

This clonotype has a handful of counts. The rearrangement uses TRBV12-5 and TRBJ2-3; a possible D gene is TRBD2 (7 bases). The length of the CDR3 is 17 residues. Germline V gene sequence: CDR1 LGHNT, CDR2 FRNRAP. Trimming took 8 bases from V and 9 from J, leaving 30 bases between them. DNA for the CDR3: TGTGCTAGTCGGAGCAGCTCTGGGGGGGCTTCGGGTGGCACGCAGTATTTT. Its translation: CASRSSSGGASGGTQYF.

The chain uses TRBV7-2 and TRBJ2-1; D is perhaps TRBD1 (7 bases). Deletions cut 2 bases from V and 3 bases from J, with 14 bases between. Germline CDR1 SGHTA, CDR2 FQGNSA. CDR3 size: 16 residues. The CDR3 nucleotides are TGTGCCAGCAGCTTATACGCAGGGGGGTACTACAATGAGCAGTTCTTC. Amino acids: CASSLYAGGYYNEQFF.

This clonotype was seen more than once but under ten times. V gene TRBV5-1 combines with J gene TRBJ2-5; a weak D match, TRBD1 (5 bases). Trimming left V 4 bases short and J 1 base short, with 11 bases between. This CDR3 contains 14 residues. The germline V gene encodes CDR1 SGHRS and CDR2 YFSETQ. The CDR3 coding sequence is TGCGCCAGCAGCCTGAGACAGAGCCAAGAGACCCAGTACTTC. Protein sequence: CASSLRQSQETQYF.

This sequence joins TRBV12-3 or TRBV12-4 and TRBJ1-5, with 8 bases matching TRBD1. V dropped 7 bases and J dropped 6; count of bases not matched to a gene: 5. The CDR3 runs 13 residues. CDR3 residues: CASKTGASQPQHF. The CDR3 coding sequence is TGTGCCAGCAAGACAGGGGCGTCTCAGCCCCAGCATTTT.

In its sample, this clonotype was seen many times. The chain combines TRBV7-6 with TRBJ2-7, with D hard to call. The CDR3 is 15 amino acids. The germline CDR1 and CDR2 sequences are SGHVS and FNYEAQ. The V gene lost 4 bases and the J gene lost 3 bases, with 16 bases spanning the gap. In DNA, the CDR3 is TGTGCCAGCAGCTCGTCACCCAGTTCTGACTACGAGCAGTACTTC. This encodes CASSSSPSSDYEQYF. Together with reference TRBV7-6 and TRBJ2-7, the CDR3 gives the full variable domain: GAGVSQSPRYKVTKRGQDVALRCDPISGHVSLYWYRQALGQGPEFLTYFNYEAQQDKSGLPNDRFSAERPEGSISTLTIQRTEQRDSAMYRCASSSSPSSDYEQYFGPGTRLTVT.

This clonotype was detected many times. This chain connects TRBV6-2 or TRBV6-3 to TRBJ1-2; the match to TRBD1 covers 7 bases. The length of the CDR3 is 17 residues. In germline, CDR1 is MNHEY, CDR2 SVGEGT. The V and J ends lost 4 bases and 8 bases, in that order; junction bases with no gene match: 19. Here the CDR3 reads CASSSITSRTGLIGYTF. The CDR3 bases are TGTGCCAGCAGTTCGATCACCTCTCGGACAGGACTTATCGGCTACACCTTC.

V and J are TRBV14 and TRBJ2-3, with 10 bases that match TRBD2. CDR3 length: 15 amino acids. V trimming: 2 bases; J trimming: 4 bases; junction bases outside the gene matches: 3. Germline assignment: CDR1 SGHDN and CDR2 FVKESK. As DNA, the CDR3 is TGTGCCAGCAGCCAACTAGCGGGGGTTTCAGATACGCAGTATTTT. As protein: CASSQLAGVSDTQYF.

The chain has TRBV20-1 and TRBJ2-1, with D perhaps matching TRBD2 (6 bases). Germline-derived CDR1 and CDR2 are DFQATT and SNEGSKA (reference sequence). This CDR3 has 15 amino acids. The V gene lost 4 bases and the J gene lost 5 bases, with 18 bases spanning the gap. The CDR3 DNA follows: TGCAGTGCTATCAGCGCGGGACTGGTTCACAATGAGCAGTTCTTC. Translated, it gives CSAISAGLVHNEQFF.

This clonotype is classed as medium-sized. The J gene is TRBJ2-1, the V gene TRBV29-1, with 10 nucleotides matching TRBD2. The CDR3 runs 14 residues. With V trimmed by 6 bases and J by 3 bases, 5 bases remained unmatched. Germline V lookup: CDR1 SQVTM, CDR2 ANQGSEA. CDR3: CSVRSGGGYNEQFF. DNA for the CDR3: TGCAGCGTGAGAAGCGGGGGGGGCTACAATGAGCAGTTCTTC.

The CDR3 coding sequence is TGTGCCAGCAGCTTCCCAGCGGGGGGCACAGATACGCAGTATTTT. Translating it yields CASSFPAGGTDTQYF. The chain recombines TRBV7-2 with TRBJ2-3; TRBD2 aligns across 8 bases. Germline loops: CDR1 SGHTA, CDR2 FQGNSA. The CDR3 length is 15 residues. The V segment lost 3 bases and the J segment 1 base; nucleotides outside the gene matches: 3.